This T cell receptor (beta chain) comes out of a study of regulatory T cells in long-lasting Graves disease. The overall study: Over 5 years of antithyroid drugs plus positive TSH receptor antibodies defined persistent Graves' disease. Study-wide results and limits: Persistent cases favored TRBV28, TRBJ1-2 and TRBJ2-5. Patients with persistent Graves' had lower TCR diversity than newly diagnosed patients.

Arm-PCR of CDR3 regions and iRepertoire HTBI primers were the basis on which TCR beta libraries were built. TCRdb called the multiplex PCR reads again in MiXCR, with one record for every CDR3 protein. The sample shows 700,000 or so distinct CDR3 sequences, approximately 29% of them seen only once. On this clonotype: The antigen remains unidentified.

The V gene end was trimmed by 5 bases and the J gene end by 0 bases; junction bases not matched to a gene: 7. In germline, CDR1 is MNHEY, CDR2 SMNVEV (reference sequence). The CDR3 runs to 16 residues. Documented time point: persistent/refractory GD, antithyroid drugs over 5 years with positive TRAb. Researchers made the TCR library from RNA that was extracted from PBMCs. Here the sequenced sample was peripheral blood mononuclear cells (PBMCs), taken when the disease was refractory, from a patient treated with antithyroid drugs. This chain uses TRBV27 with TRBJ1-1; the match to TRBD1 covers 9 bases. The sequence came from a female donor with Graves disease. The CDR3 DNA is TGTGCCAGCAGTACCCGACAGGGGGGGGTGAACACTGAAGCTTTCTTT. Residues: CASSTRQGGVNTEAFF.